This T cell receptor beta chain was found in a study of technical replicates of blood from a handful of donors. Repertoires were generated with immunoSEQ multiplex PCR, while TCRdb's copy carries only in-frame clones and drops some. The top ten clones hold around 0.25% of a sample with some 78,000 clones, roughly 94% of them seen once. The ends lost 4 bases at V and 1 base at J; junction bases unmatched: 8. This CDR3 contains 16 residues. CDR1 ENHRY and CDR2 SYGVKD come from the germline V gene. This chain links TRBV10-3 with TRBJ2-7; TRBD1 matches 9 bases. The sequence was obtained from a human donor in good health. What was sequenced was T cells isolated from PBMCs. CDR3 in DNA: TGTGCCATCAGTGGTATGGGGGGACAGGGTTCCTACGAGCAGTACTTC. This translates into CAISGMGGQGSYEQYF.